The clone carrying this T cell receptor beta chain was seen a single time. This CDR3 is built from 13 residues. V lost 3 bases and J lost 3, with 8 bases in between. This entry belongs to a study of blood T cell repertoires in COVID-19. Study summary: The United States, Italy and Spain provided the acute and convalescent COVID-19 samples. PBMCs, B-cell-depleted T cells, or T cells provided the cDNA or gDNA that made up the material.

In the authors' methods: Amplified reference gene primers provided the basis for estimating nucleated cell counts. Repertoires were generated with immunoSEQ multiplex PCR, while TCRdb's copy carries only in-frame clones and drops some. The V and J calls and the clone size are those of that table, but D and trimming were determined from the DNA. The sample holds tens of thousands of clones, 87% seen once. Sequencing input: peripheral blood. The TCR originated in a man in his fifties or sixties with active COVID-19. The chain employs TRBV12-3 or TRBV12-4 and TRBJ1-2; no firm D call. CDR3 amino acids: CASSFGEDYGYTF. Written as DNA, the CDR3 is TGTGCCAGCAGTTTCGGGGAGGACTATGGCTACACCTTC.